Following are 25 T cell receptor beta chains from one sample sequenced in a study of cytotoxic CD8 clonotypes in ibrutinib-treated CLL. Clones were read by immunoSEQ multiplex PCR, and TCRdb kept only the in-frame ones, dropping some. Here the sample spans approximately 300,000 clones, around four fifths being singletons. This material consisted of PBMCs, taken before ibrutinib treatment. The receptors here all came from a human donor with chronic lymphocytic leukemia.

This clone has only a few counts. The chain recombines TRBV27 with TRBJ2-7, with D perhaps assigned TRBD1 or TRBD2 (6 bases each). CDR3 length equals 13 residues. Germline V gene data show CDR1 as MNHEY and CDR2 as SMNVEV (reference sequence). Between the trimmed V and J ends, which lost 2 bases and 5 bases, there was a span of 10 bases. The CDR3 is CASSLGGPDEQYF. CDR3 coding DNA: TGTGCCAGCAGTTTAGGGGGGCCCGACGAGCAGTACTTC.

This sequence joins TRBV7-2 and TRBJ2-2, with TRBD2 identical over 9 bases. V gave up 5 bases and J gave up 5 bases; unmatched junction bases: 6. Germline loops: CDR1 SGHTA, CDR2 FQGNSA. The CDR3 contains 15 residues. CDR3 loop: CASSQAGGRTGELFF. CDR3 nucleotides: TGTGCCAGCAGCCAAGCGGGAGGCCGGACCGGGGAGCTGTTTTTT.

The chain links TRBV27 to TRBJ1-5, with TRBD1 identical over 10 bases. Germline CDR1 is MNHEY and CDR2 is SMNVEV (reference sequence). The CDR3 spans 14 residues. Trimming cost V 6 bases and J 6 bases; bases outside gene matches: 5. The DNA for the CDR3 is TGTGCCAGCAGCCCGACAGGGGGCATTCAGCCCCAGCATTTT. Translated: CASSPTGGIQPQHF.

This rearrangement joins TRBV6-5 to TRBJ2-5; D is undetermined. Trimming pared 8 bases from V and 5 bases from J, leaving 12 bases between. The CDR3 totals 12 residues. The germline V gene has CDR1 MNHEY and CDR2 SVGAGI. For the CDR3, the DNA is TGTGCCAGCCGATCAGCGTTCGAGACCCAGTACTTC. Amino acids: CASRSAFETQYF.

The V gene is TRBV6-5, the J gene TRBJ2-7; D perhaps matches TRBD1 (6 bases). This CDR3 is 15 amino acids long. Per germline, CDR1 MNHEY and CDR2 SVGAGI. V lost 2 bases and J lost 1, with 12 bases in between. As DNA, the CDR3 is TGTGCCAGCAGTTACAGCCCAGGACAGTCCTACGAGCAGTACTTC. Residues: CASSYSPGQSYEQYF.

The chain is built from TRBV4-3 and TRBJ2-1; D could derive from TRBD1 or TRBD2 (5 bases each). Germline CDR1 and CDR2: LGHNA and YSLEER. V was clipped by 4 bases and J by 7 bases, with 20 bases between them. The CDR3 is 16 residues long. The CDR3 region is CASSPDSTAGYNEQFF. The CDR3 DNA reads TGCGCCAGCAGCCCGGACTCGACAGCAGGGTATAATGAGCAGTTCTTC.

The CDR3 DNA is TGTGCCAGCAGACCTGCGAGTTCCCCAAACTATGGCTACACCTTC. Translated, it gives CASRPASSPNYGYTF. The chain is built from TRBV28 and TRBJ1-2; D gene uncertain. The CDR3 has 15 residues. CDR1 and CDR2 (germline): MDHEN, SYDVKM. Trimming shortened V by 6 bases and J by 2 bases, and 16 bases separated the two germline ends.

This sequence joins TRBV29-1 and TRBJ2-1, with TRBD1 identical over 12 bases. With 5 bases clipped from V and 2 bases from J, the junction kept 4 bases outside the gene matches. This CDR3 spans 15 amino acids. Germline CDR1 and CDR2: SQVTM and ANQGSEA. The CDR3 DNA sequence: TGCAGCGTTCGGGACAGGGGGCCGCCCTACAATGAGCAGTTCTTC. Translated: CSVRDRGPPYNEQFF.

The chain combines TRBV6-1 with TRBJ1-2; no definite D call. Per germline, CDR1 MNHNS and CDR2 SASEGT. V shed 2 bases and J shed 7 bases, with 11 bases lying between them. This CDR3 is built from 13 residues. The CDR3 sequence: CASSERIQSGYTF. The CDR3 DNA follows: TGTGCCAGCAGTGAAAGGATCCAGAGTGGCTACACCTTC.

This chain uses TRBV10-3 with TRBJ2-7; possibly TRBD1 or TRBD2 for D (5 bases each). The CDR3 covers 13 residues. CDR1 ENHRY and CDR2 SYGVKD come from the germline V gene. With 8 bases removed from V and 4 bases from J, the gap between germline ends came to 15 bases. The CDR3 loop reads CAIRDQPSYEQYF. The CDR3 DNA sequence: TGTGCCATCCGGGACCAGCCGTCTTACGAGCAGTACTTC.

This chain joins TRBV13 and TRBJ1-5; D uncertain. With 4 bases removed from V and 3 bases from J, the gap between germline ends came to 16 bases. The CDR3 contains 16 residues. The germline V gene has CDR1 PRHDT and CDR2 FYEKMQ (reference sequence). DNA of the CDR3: TGTGCCAGCAGCTGCGTCGAAAGGGAAAACAATCAGCCCCAGCATTTT. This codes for CASSCVERENNQPQHF.

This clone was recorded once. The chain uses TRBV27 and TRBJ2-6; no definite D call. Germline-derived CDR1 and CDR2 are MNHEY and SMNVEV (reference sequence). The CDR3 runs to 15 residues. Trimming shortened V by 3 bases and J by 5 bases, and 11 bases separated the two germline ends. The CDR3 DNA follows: TGTGCCAGCAGTTTCGGCGTTGGGTGGGCCAACGTCCTGACTTTC. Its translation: CASSFGVGWANVLTF.

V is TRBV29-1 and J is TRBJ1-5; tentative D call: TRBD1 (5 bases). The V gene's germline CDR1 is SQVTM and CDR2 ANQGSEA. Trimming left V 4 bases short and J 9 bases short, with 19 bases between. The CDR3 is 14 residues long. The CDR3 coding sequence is TGCAGCGTTGGGGGGGTTTCAATTGGCGGGCCCCAGCATTTT. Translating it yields CSVGGVSIGGPQHF.

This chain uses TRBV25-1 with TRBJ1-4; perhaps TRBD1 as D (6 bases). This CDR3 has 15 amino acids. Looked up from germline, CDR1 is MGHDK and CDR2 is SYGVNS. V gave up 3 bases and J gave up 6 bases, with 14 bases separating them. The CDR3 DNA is TGTGCCAGCAGTGATCCCGGGGCAGGGGATGAAAAACTGTTTTTT. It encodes CASSDPGAGDEKLFF.

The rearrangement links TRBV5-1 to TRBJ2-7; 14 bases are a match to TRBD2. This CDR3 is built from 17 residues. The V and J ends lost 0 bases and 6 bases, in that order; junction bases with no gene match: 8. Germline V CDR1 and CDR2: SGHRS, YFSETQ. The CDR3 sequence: CASSLERGLAGAGEQYF. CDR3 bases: TGCGCCAGCAGCTTGGAACGGGGACTAGCGGGAGCGGGCGAGCAGTACTTC.

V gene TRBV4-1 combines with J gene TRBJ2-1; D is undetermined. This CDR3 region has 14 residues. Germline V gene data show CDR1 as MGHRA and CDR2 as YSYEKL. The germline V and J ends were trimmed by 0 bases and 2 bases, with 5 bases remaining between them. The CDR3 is CASSQEDPYNEQFF. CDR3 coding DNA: TGCGCCAGCAGCCAAGAGGATCCCTACAATGAGCAGTTCTTC.

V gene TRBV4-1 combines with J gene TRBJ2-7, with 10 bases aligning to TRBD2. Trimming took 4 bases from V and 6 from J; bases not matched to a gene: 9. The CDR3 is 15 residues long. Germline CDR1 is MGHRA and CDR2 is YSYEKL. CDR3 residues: CASSPPRLAGVEQYF. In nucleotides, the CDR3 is TGCGCCAGCAGCCCCCCCCGGCTAGCGGGAGTCGAGCAGTACTTC.

The CDR3 sequence is CASSQQGNYGYTF. Written as DNA, the CDR3 is TGCGCCAGCAGCCAACAGGGTAACTATGGCTACACCTTC. The chain links TRBV4-1 to TRBJ1-2; D is perhaps TRBD1 (5 bases). The CDR3 runs to 13 residues. Germline V gene data show CDR1 as MGHRA and CDR2 as YSYEKL. V dropped 2 bases and J dropped 1 base, with 5 bases sitting between them.

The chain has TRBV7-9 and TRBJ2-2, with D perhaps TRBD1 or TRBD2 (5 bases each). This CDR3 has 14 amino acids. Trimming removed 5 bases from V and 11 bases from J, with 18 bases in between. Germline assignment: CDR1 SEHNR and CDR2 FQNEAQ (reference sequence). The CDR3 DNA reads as TGTGCCAGCAGCCACGGGACCCCGACAAGAGAGCTGTTTTTT. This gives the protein CASSHGTPTRELFF.

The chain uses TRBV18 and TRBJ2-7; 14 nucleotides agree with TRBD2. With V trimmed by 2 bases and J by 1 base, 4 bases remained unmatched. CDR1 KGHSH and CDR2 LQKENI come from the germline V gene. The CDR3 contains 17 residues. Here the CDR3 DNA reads TGTGCCAGCTCACCAACGGGACTAGCGGGGGTTTCCTACGAGCAGTACTTC. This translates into CASSPTGLAGVSYEQYF.

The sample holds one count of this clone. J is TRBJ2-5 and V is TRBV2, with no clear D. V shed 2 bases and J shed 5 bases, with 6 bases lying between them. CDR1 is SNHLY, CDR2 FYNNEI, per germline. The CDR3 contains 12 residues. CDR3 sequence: CASSERWETQYF. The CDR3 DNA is TGTGCCAGCAGTGAAAGATGGGAGACCCAGTACTTC.

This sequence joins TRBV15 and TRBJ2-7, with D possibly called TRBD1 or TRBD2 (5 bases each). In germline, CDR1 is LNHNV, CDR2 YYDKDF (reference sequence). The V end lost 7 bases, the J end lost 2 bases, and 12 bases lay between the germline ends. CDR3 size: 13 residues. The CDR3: CATTRGTTYEQYF. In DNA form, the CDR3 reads TGTGCCACCACCCGGGGCACTACCTACGAGCAGTACTTC. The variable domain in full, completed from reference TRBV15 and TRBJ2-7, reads DAMVIQNPRYQVTQFGKPVTLSCSQTLNHNVMYWYQQKSSQAPKLLFHYYDKDFNNEADTPDNFQSRRPNTSFCFLDIRSPGLGDTAMYLCATTRGTTYEQYFGPGTRLTVT.

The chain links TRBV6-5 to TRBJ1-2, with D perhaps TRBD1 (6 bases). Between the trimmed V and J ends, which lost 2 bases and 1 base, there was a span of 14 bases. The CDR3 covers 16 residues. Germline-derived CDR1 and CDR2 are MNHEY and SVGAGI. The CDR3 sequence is CASSYVSWTVNYGYTF. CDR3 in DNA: TGTGCCAGCAGTTACGTCTCTTGGACAGTTAACTATGGCTACACCTTC.

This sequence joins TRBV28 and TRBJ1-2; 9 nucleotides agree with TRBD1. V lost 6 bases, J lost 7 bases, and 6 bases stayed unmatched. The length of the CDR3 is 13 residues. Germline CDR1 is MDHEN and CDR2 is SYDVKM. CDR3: CASRKQGALGYTF. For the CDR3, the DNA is TGTGCCAGCAGAAAACAGGGGGCGCTTGGCTACACCTTC.

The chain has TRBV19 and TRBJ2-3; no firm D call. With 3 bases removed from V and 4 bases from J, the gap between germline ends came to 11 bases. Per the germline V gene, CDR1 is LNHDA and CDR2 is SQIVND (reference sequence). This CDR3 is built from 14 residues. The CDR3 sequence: CASSIRRSPDTQYF. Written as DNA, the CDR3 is TGTGCCAGTAGTATCAGACGTAGCCCAGATACGCAGTATTTT.